This T cell receptor (beta chain) stems from a study of blood T cell repertoires in COVID-19. The ends lost 1 base at V and 5 bases at J; junction bases unmatched: 15. CDR1 LGHNA and CDR2 YSLEER come from the germline V gene. The CDR3 runs 18 residues. TCRdb's copy holds only in-frame clones and misses some; the assay was immunoSEQ multiplex PCR. The sample consists of some 130,000 clones, roughly 80% of them appearing once. The source is a man in his 60s who had recovered from COVID-19. The specimen was peripheral blood. This chain uses TRBV4-3 with TRBJ2-7; 9 bases align to TRBD1. The CDR3 reads CASSQGGPRGQGFHEQYF. CDR3 DNA sequence: TGCGCCAGCAGCCAAGGGGGCCCGAGGGGACAGGGTTTCCACGAGCAGTACTTC.